Sequencing of this T cell receptor beta chain was carried out in a study of CD8 T cells in ankylosing spondylitis. Study-wide findings and caveats: Disease-associated clones were reportedly significantly overrepresented in matched ankylosing spondylitis synovial fluid. About 8 highly homologous variants made up a TCR beta motif that seemed to typify ankylosing spondylitis blood. Some motif variants were previously reported in reactive arthritis synovial fluid and blood.

Trimming at V came to 5 bases and at J to 10 bases, leaving 11 bases not matched to a gene. This CDR3 is 15 amino acids long. The germline gives CDR1 MNHEY, CDR2 SVGEGT. Quantitative molecular-barcoded 5'-RACE generated the TCR beta libraries. TCRdb re-called the 5' RACE reads through MiXCR, storing one row per CDR3 protein. The data contain 85,000 to 90,000 distinct CDR3 sequences, approximately 30% of them singletons. The sample holds many counts of this clonotype. Its antigen remains unidentified. This clonotype originated in a male donor with ankylosing spondylitis or in good health (not recorded which). The sample was blood, either unsorted or a sorted T cell fraction (not recorded which). This chain links TRBV6-2 or TRBV6-3 with TRBJ2-1; 10 bases agree with TRBD2. This chain's CDR3 is CASSAPAGGWEEQFF. The DNA for the CDR3 is TGTGCCAGCAGTGCCCCAGCGGGGGGGTGGGAGGAGCAGTTCTTC.